This T cell receptor beta chain is drawn from a study of Graves' ophthalmopathy and Graves' hyperthyroidism (dated by TCRdb to the late 2010s). Regarding the complete study: Peripheral blood was collected at initial diagnosis, prior to any treatment. To tell Graves' ophthalmopathy apart from Graves' hyperthyroidism, and to predict which patients would progress to ophthalmopathy, the study relied on TCR beta repertoire signatures. The independent validation cohort included 18 to 20 hyperthyroidism patients plus 17 patients who later progressed from hyperthyroidism to ophthalmopathy. In several hyperthyroidism patients, the T-cell repertoire of thyroid tissue was compared with the T-cell repertoire of blood. In total, 135 blood samples were TCR-sequenced: 43 ophthalmopathy, some 75 hyperthyroidism and some 17 hyperthyroidism-to-ophthalmopathy patients. The approximately 90 discovery patients were randomly split 7:3 into training and test sets. To explore V-J signatures that distinguish ophthalmopathy from hyperthyroidism, a discovery set of 100 patients was enrolled, made up of 40 to 45 with ophthalmopathy and 57 with stable hyperthyroidism. Once sampling was done, hyperthyroidism patients were given methimazole at a starting dose of 30 mg daily, while ophthalmopathy patients were given high-dose intravenous methylprednisolone.

Based on the germline V gene, the CDR1 and CDR2 sequences are MNHEY and SVGAGI. From V the trimming removes 5 bases and from J it removes 6 bases, while the gene matches leave 5 bases of the junction unaccounted for. The CDR3 contains 14 residues, cysteine and phenylalanine counted. CDR3 DNA is the only sequence kept; it has 42 bases, read in frame from the first base. Stable hyperthyroidism was defined as no progression to ophthalmopathy within 18 months of follow-up. Hyperthyroidism patients were newly diagnosed, were aged 18 to 65 years, and had a disease duration under 2 months. Anyone with other autoimmune diseases, uncontrolled infections, pregnancy or lactation was excluded from the study. Diagnosis relied on clinical symptoms, serum thyroxine, TRAb, thyroid ultrasound and orbital computed tomography. Ficoll-Paque density gradient centrifugation was used to isolate PBMCs from approximately 10 ml of fresh peripheral blood. Trizol reagent was used to extract the total RNA, and its quality was then checked on an Agilent 2100 Bioanalyzer.

Results and caveats for the whole study, not just this receptor: In cross-validation, the 13-signature model distinguished ophthalmopathy from stable hyperthyroidism with 85% to 90% sensitivity and nearly 82% specificity, and in the test set the corresponding values were about 80% and 75%. In validation, the model predicted ophthalmopathy progression with about 70% sensitivity and 72.22% specificity; roughly eleven predicted patients were CT-confirmed with GO in a median of approximately six months. Sample size was not predetermined statistically, and investigators were not blinded to group allocation. Most of the expanded thyroid clonotypes with a frequency above 0.001 were also detected in blood, and it was suggested that the thyroid immune response may be reflected by blood repertoires.

TCR beta CDR3 regions were amplified from RNA transcripts for repertoire sequencing. A first-round RT-PCR used HTBI primers with the Qiagen OneStep RT-PCR kit, followed by a second-round multiplex PCR, size selection and purification. Sequencing of the libraries was carried out on an Illumina HiSeq2000 in paired-end mode with 100 bp reads. Concerning the study's data processing: SOAPnuke was used for read processing, and reads with adapters, uncalled bases, a mean Phred below 15, or no exact constant-primer or identifier match were discarded. COPE v1.2.5 was used to merge the high-quality paired reads. Each unique nucleotide sequence was defined as a clonotype, and clonotypes were aligned to IMGT TRB V, D and J references with MiTCR v1.1. The analysis was limited to V-J combinations with a frequency above 0.0001, which together covered over 99% of the repertoires. For each V-J combination, a TCR clonal expansion and chaos score was defined as the ratio of F50 clonal expansion to chaos observed in the TCRdist matrix. Welch's t-statistics and random forest were used to reduce features to about 14 V-J combinations, which were fed into a naive Bayes classifier. The similarity between thyroid and blood repertoires was quantified using the Morisita-Horn index. In-frame beta chains were kept once TCRdb had trimmed the public reads at Q25 with fastp and called clones with MiXCR. Entries that share a CDR3 protein sequence are merged under the most common genes and DNA. In this record, the V and J calls reflect TCRdb's handling and not the investigators' own analysis. The table for this sample lists some 380,000 distinct CDR3 sequences; 15% to 19% of them were counted only once. Around 6.6% of the sample comes from the top ten.

The sample holds a few counts of this clonotype. What this receptor recognizes is not known. Per-base qualities were not stored, and no clone one base away is much larger. The chain uses TRBV6-5 and TRBJ1-1, and 11 bases in between align with TRBD1. The TCR was taken from a woman under 30 with stable Graves' hyperthyroidism. Donor details come from another sample of the same person, matched by shared clones. Sequencing was performed on peripheral blood. DNA sequence: TGTGCCAGCAGTAACCCGGGACAGGGGGCTGAAGCTTTCTTT. The encoded protein is CASSNPGQGAEAFF.